These T cell receptor beta chains were read from a single sample in a study of cytomegalovirus exposure and HLA in healthy donors. Clones were read by immunoSEQ multiplex PCR, and TCRdb kept only the in-frame ones, dropping some. The table includes more than 100,000 clones, roughly four fifths detected once. Sample: PBMCs. These receptors were obtained from a female donor in good health and CMV-seropositive. Each CDR3 is given with its conserved first and last residue. Each record gives: D gene, J gene, clone size, V gene, CDR3 protein, CDR3 DNA. The D gene is left open where the match is weak. Clone size is not always given. Where it is, it says once, few, many or a class for expanded clones.

. TRBJ2-1 . TRBV27 CASSYLGGEQFF TGTGCCAGCAGTTATTTGGGGGGTGAGCAGTTCTTC
TRBD2 TRBJ2-2 . TRBV27 CASSSLAGGTTGELFF TGTGCCAGCAGTTCCTTAGCGGGGGGGACGACCGGGGAGCTGTTTTTT
TRBD1 TRBJ1-1 . TRBV15 CATENRDRATEAFF TGTGCCACCGAGAACCGGGACAGGGCCACTGAAGCTTTCTTT
. TRBJ1-5 many TRBV6-5 CASSYSRGQPQHF TGTGCCAGCAGTTACTCTCGAGGCCAGCCCCAGCATTTT
. TRBJ2-2 . TRBV6-1 CASSRTGELFF TGTGCCAGCAGCCGTACCGGGGAGCTGTTTTTT
TRBD1 TRBJ2-3 . TRBV7-9 CASSLSQGADTQYF TGTGCCAGCAGCTTATCCCAGGGGGCAGATACGCAGTATTTT
. TRBJ1-5 . TRBV6-1 CASSDILGHTNQPQHF TGTGCCAGCAGTGATATTTTGGGACACACCAATCAGCCCCAGCATTTT
. TRBJ1-2 . TRBV25-1 CASSAPQDSYYGYTF TGTGCCAGCAGTGCTCCACAAGACAGCTACTATGGCTACACCTTC
. TRBJ2-5 few TRBV30 CAWSVFSGPQETQYF TGTGCCTGGAGTGTTTTTAGCGGTCCACAAGAGACCCAGTACTTC
. TRBJ1-5 . TRBV27 CASSLSQINQPQHF TGTGCCAGCAGTTTATCGCAGATCAATCAGCCCCAGCATTTT
. TRBJ1-2 . TRBV10-2 CASSDEFGYTF TGCGCCAGCAGTGATGAGTTCGGCTACACCTTC
. TRBJ1-1 . TRBV6-5 CASRSRGMNTEAFF TGTGCCAGCAGGAGCAGAGGAATGAACACTGAAGCTTTCTTT
. TRBJ2-7 . TRBV6-1 CANGGEQYF TGTGCCAACGGGGGCGAGCAGTACTTC
TRBD1 TRBJ2-7 . TRBV4-2 CASSDLSGTGSYEQYF TGTGCCAGCAGCGACCTATCGGGGACAGGTTCCTACGAGCAGTACTTC
. TRBJ2-7 once TRBV27 CATRAAGEQYF TGTGCCACCCGAGCGGCGGGAGAGCAGTACTTC
TRBD2 TRBJ2-7 . TRBV6-5 CASTPGGREQYF TGTGCCAGCACTCCGGGGGGGCGTGAGCAGTACTTC
TRBD1 TRBJ1-2 . TRBV9 CASSVGLRDRGYGYTF TGTGCCAGCAGCGTAGGTCTCCGGGACAGGGGGTATGGCTACACCTTC
TRBD2 TRBJ2-3 . TRBV19 CATTSGGADTDTQYF TGTGCCACGACTAGCGGGGGGGCCGATACAGATACGCAGTATTTT
. TRBJ2-5 . TRBV28 CASSFPLETQYF TGTGCCAGCAGTTTCCCACTAGAGACCCAGTACTTC